This is a list of T cell receptor beta chains from one sample in a study of read filtering for tumor transcriptome and immune sequencing. TCRdb reanalysed the reads using MiXCR and keeps one entry per CDR3 protein. This repertoire shows roughly 60,000 distinct CDR3 sequences, around 20% found once; its top ten account for about 17%. Material: a population of CD138-negative cells sorted from bone marrow. The origin of the receptors is a donor at least 40 years old with multiple myeloma. Both conserved end residues are part of each CDR3. D genes are given only for firm matches. The listing skips clone size in some rows; elsewhere it reads once, few, many or a size class.

v_gene: TRBV7-9
d_gene: TRBD1
j_gene: TRBJ1-2
abundance: .
CDR3nt: TGTGCCAGCAGCTTAGTAGGACAGGGCGGCGATGGCTACACCTTC
CDR3aa: CASSLVGQGGDGYTF

v_gene: TRBV5-1
d_gene: TRBD1
j_gene: TRBJ2-2
abundance: many
CDR3nt: TGCGCCAGCAGCCCTATAGTGTACCGACAGGGAAAGAACACCGGGGAGCTGTTTTTT
CDR3aa: CASSPIVYRQGKNTGELFF

v_gene: TRBV12-3/TRBV12-4
d_gene: TRBD1
j_gene: TRBJ2-2
abundance: once
CDR3nt: TGTGCCTGCAAGGCCGGGACAGCGAACACCGGGGAGTTGTTTTTT
CDR3aa: CACKAGTANTGELFF

v_gene: TRBV30
d_gene: .
j_gene: TRBJ2-7
abundance: many
CDR3nt: TGTGCCTGGAGTCCGGACGCGACCTCCTACGAGCAGTACTTC
CDR3aa: CAWSPDATSYEQYF

v_gene: TRBV9
d_gene: .
j_gene: TRBJ2-1
abundance: few
CDR3nt: TGTGCCAGCAGCGTAGAGGAGAATGAGCAGTTCTTC
CDR3aa: CASSVEENEQFF

v_gene: TRBV5-5
d_gene: TRBD1
j_gene: TRBJ1-5
abundance: many
CDR3nt: TGTGCCAGCAGCACAGGGGGCAATCAGCCCCAGCATTTT
CDR3aa: CASSTGGNQPQHF

v_gene: TRBV2
d_gene: .
j_gene: TRBJ2-1
abundance: many
CDR3nt: TGTGCCAGCAGTGGAGACACCTACAATGAGCAGTTCTTC
CDR3aa: CASSGDTYNEQFF

v_gene: TRBV14
d_gene: .
j_gene: TRBJ2-3
abundance: many
CDR3nt: TGTGCCAGCAGCAAAAGAGGGGGGGCCGGAGATACGCAGTATTTT
CDR3aa: CASSKRGGAGDTQYF

v_gene: TRBV12-3/TRBV12-4
d_gene: .
j_gene: TRBJ2-3
abundance: many
CDR3nt: TGTGCCAGCAGCCTCGGGCAGGGGTGGACAGATACGCAGTATTTT
CDR3aa: CASSLGQGWTDTQYF

v_gene: TRBV7-3
d_gene: .
j_gene: TRBJ2-3
abundance: many
CDR3nt: TGTGCCAGCAGCTTAGGACCTCCGGATACGCAGTATTTT
CDR3aa: CASSLGPPDTQYF

v_gene: TRBV29-1
d_gene: TRBD1
j_gene: TRBJ1-1
abundance: many
CDR3nt: TGCAGCGTCCCTTTAGGGACAGGGGGTAACACTGAAGCTTTCTTT
CDR3aa: CSVPLGTGGNTEAFF

v_gene: TRBV28
d_gene: .
j_gene: TRBJ1-4
abundance: many
CDR3nt: TGTGCCAGCAGTCCCCCTTTGGAAAAACTGTTTTTT
CDR3aa: CASSPPLEKLFF

v_gene: TRBV20-1
d_gene: TRBD1
j_gene: TRBJ1-1
abundance: many
CDR3nt: TGCAGTGCTCCATCCAGGGGGCGGGATGAAGCTTTCTTT
CDR3aa: CSAPSRGRDEAFF

v_gene: TRBV13
d_gene: .
j_gene: TRBJ2-1
abundance: many
CDR3nt: TGTGCCAGCAGCCCCAGGGGAGCGGGGTGGGTATCCTACAATGAGCAGTTCTTC
CDR3aa: CASSPRGAGWVSYNEQFF

v_gene: TRBV20-1
d_gene: .
j_gene: TRBJ2-1
abundance: many
CDR3nt: TGCAGTGCTAGAGATATTAAGTGGGAGTACAATGAGCAGTTCTTC
CDR3aa: CSARDIKWEYNEQFF

v_gene: TRBV7-2
d_gene: .
j_gene: TRBJ2-4
abundance: many
CDR3nt: TGTGCCAGCAGCCGACGGGAAACAGCCAAAAACATTCAGTACTTC
CDR3aa: CASSRRETAKNIQYF

v_gene: TRBV5-1
d_gene: TRBD1
j_gene: TRBJ1-5
abundance: few
CDR3nt: TGCGCCAGCAGCTTGGCCGGACAGGATCAGCCCCAGCATTTT
CDR3aa: CASSLAGQDQPQHF

v_gene: TRBV7-8
d_gene: .
j_gene: TRBJ1-5
abundance: few
CDR3nt: TGTGCCAGCAGCTTGGAAAGGGGGGGCAATCAGCCCCAGCATTTT
CDR3aa: CASSLERGGNQPQHF

v_gene: TRBV6-5
d_gene: TRBD2
j_gene: TRBJ2-1
abundance: .
CDR3nt: TGTGCCAGCAGCAAAGCGGGGTTCGGGCAGTTCTTC
CDR3aa: CASSKAGFGQFF

v_gene: TRBV11-3
d_gene: .
j_gene: TRBJ2-7
abundance: many
CDR3nt: TGTGCCAGCAGCTCCAGTCAAACCTACGAGCAGTACTTC
CDR3aa: CASSSSQTYEQYF

v_gene: TRBV19
d_gene: .
j_gene: TRBJ1-5
abundance: few
CDR3nt: TGTGCCAGTACCTACGATGGGTGGGTCGATCAGCCCCAGCATTTT
CDR3aa: CASTYDGWVDQPQHF

v_gene: TRBV12-3/TRBV12-4
d_gene: TRBD1
j_gene: TRBJ2-5
abundance: many
CDR3nt: TGTGCCAGCAGTACCGACAGGGGAGAGACCCAGTACTTC
CDR3aa: CASSTDRGETQYF

v_gene: TRBV4-1
d_gene: TRBD1
j_gene: TRBJ2-7
abundance: many
CDR3nt: TGCGCCAGCAGCCAAGAAGGACAGGGGGATGGATACGAGCAGTACTTC
CDR3aa: CASSQEGQGDGYEQYF

v_gene: TRBV19
d_gene: TRBD2
j_gene: TRBJ2-1
abundance: many
CDR3nt: TGTGCCAGTAGTATAGGCAACCTAGCGGGAAGCTACAATGAGCAGTTCTTC
CDR3aa: CASSIGNLAGSYNEQFF

v_gene: TRBV5-1
d_gene: .
j_gene: TRBJ1-1
abundance: few
CDR3nt: TGCGCCAGCAGCTTGGTACAGGGACGGGAAGCTTTCTTT
CDR3aa: CASSLVQGREAFF